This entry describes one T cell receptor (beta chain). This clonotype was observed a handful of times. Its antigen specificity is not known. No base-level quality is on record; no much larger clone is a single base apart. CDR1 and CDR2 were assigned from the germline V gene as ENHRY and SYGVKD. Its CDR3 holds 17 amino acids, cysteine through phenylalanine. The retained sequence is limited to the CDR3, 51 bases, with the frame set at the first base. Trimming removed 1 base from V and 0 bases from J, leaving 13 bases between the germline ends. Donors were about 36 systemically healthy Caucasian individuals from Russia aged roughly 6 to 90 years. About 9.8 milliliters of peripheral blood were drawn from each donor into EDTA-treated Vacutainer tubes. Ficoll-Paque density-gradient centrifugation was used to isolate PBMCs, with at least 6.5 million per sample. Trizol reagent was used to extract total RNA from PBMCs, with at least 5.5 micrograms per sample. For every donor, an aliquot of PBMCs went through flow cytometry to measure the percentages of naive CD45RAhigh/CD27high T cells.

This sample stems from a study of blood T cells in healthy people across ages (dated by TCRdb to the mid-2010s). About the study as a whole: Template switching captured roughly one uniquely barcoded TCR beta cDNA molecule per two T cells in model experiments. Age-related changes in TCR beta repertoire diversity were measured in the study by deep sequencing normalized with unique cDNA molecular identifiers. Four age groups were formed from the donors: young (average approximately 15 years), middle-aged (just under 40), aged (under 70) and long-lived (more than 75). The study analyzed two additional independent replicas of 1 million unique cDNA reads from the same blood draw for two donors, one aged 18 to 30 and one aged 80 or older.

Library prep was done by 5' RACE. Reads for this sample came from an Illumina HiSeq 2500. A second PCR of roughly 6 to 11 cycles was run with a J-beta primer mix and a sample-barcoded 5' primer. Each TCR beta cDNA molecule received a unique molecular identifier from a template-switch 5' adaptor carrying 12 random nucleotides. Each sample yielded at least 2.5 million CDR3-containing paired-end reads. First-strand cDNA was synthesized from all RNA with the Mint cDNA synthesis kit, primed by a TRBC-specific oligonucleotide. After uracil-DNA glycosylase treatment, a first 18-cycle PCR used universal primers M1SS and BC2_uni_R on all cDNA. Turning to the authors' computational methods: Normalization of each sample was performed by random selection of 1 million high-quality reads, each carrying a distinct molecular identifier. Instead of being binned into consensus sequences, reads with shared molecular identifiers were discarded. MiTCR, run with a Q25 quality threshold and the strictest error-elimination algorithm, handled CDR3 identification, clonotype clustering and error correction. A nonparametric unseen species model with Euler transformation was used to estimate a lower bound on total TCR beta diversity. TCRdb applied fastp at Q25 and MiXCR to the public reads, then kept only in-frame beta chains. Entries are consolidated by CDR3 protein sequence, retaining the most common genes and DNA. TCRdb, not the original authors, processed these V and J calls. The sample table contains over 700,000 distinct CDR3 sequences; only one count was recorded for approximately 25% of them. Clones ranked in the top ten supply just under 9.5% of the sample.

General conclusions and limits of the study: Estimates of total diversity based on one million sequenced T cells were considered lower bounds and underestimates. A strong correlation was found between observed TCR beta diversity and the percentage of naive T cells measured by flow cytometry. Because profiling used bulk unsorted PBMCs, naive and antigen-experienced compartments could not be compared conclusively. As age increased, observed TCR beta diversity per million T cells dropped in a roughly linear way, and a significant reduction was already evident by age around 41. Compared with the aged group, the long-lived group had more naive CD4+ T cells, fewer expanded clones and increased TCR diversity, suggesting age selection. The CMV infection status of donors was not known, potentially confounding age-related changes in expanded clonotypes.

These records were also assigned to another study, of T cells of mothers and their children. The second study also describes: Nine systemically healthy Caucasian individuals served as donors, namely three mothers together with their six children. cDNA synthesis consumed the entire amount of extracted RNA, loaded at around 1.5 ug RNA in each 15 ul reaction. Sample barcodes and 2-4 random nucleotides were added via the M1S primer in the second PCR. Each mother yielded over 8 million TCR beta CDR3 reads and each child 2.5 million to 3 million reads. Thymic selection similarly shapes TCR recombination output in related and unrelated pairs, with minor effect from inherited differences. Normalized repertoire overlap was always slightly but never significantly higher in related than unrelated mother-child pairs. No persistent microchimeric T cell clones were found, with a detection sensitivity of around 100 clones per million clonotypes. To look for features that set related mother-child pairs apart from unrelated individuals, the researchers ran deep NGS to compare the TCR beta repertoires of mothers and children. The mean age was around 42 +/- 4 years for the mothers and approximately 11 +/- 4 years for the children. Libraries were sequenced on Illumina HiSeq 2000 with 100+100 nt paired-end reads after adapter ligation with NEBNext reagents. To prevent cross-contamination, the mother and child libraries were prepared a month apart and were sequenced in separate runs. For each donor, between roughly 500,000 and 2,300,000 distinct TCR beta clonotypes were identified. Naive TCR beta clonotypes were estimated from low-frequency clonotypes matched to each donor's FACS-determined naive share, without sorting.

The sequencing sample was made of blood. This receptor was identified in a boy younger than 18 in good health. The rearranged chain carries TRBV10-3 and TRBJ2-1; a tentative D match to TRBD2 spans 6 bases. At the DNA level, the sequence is TGTGCCATCAGTGAGTGGACTGGGACTTACTCCTACAATGAGCAGTTCTTC. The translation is CAISEWTGTYSYNEQFF.